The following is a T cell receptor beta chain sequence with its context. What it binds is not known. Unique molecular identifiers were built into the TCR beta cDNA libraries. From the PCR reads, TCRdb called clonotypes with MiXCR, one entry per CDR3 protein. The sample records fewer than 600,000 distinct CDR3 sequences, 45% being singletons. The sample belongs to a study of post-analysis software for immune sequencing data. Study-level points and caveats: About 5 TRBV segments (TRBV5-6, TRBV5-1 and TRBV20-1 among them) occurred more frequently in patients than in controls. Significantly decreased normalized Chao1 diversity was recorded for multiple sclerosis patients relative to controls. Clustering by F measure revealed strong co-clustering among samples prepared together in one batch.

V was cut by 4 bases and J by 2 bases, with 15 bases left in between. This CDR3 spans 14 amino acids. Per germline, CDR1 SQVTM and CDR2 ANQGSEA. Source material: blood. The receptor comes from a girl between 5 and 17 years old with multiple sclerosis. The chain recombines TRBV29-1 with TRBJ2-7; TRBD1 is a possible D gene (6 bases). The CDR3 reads CSVGGQGLPYEQYF. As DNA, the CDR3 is TGCAGCGTTGGGGGTCAGGGGCTCCCCTACGAGCAGTACTTC.